This TCR beta chain was retrieved from a study of PD-L1 blockade in urothelial cancer. Whole-study context: Analysis of the blood was performed 3 weeks (second dose) and 6 weeks after treatment start.

Time point meaning: pretreatment peripheral blood. Patients had locally advanced or metastatic urothelial carcinoma. Profiling relied on immunoSEQ multiplex PCR, and the TCRdb table lists in-frame clones only, not all of them. In the table there are 90,000 to 100,000 clones, 90% of which are singletons. Looked up from germline, CDR1 is SGDLS and CDR2 is YYNGEE. V was pared by 0 bases and J by 2 bases, with 13 bases between. CDR3 length equals 16 residues. Sequenced material: PBMCs, taken around atezolizumab (anti-PD-L1) treatment. This chain joins TRBV9 and TRBJ2-3, with a weak D call TRBD2 (6 bases). The receptor's source is a man in his 60s with urothelial cancer. CDR3 DNA sequence: TGTGCCAGCAGCGTAGATCCTAGCGACCCCACAGATACGCAGTATTTT. It yields the protein CASSVDPSDPTDTQYF.